The 14 T cell receptor beta chains in this list originate from one sample, sequenced in a study of human T cells and chemical hapten exposure. TCRdb called the RACE reads again in MiXCR, with one record for every CDR3 protein. The table includes approximately 350,000 distinct CDR3 sequences, approximately 6.3% detected once. The time point denotes: patch test 1, 2 weeks after DPC sensitization. Treatment: therapeutic diphenylcyclopropenone sensitization with weekly scalp DPC. The sample in question was whole blood, obtained in connection with sensitization to the hapten diphenylcyclopropenone (DPC). Every receptor here comes from a woman younger than 35 with alopecia areata. Some clones in this sample may be carry-over from other donors' samples.

This clonotype was observed at least ten times. The chain uses TRBV18 and TRBJ2-5; no firm D call. This CDR3 is 12 amino acids long. Per the germline V gene, CDR1 is KGHSH and CDR2 is LQKENI. V was pared by 8 bases and J by 2 bases, with 9 bases between. CDR3 protein: CASGSEQETQYF. CDR3 nucleotide sequence: TGTGCCAGCGGCTCCGAACAAGAGACCCAGTACTTC.

J is TRBJ2-5 and V is TRBV6-2 or TRBV6-3; D possibly corresponds to TRBD1 (6 bases). Trimming left V 6 bases short and J 1 base short, with 12 bases between. CDR1 MNHEY and CDR2 SVGEGT come from the germline V gene. This CDR3 comprises 14 residues. The CDR3 is CASSPRQAQETQYF. Written as DNA, the CDR3 is TGTGCCAGCAGCCCTAGACAGGCCCAAGAGACCCAGTACTTC.

A remark on this clonotype: One base away lies a much larger clone, so this may be a sequencing read error. J is TRBJ1-5 and V is TRBV6-2 or TRBV6-3; D gene unclear. Germline V gene lookup returns CDR1 MNHEY and CDR2 SVGEGT. The CDR3 loop spans 12 amino acids. For the CDR3, the DNA is TGTGCCAGCAGTTACCTAGGCCAGCCCCAGCTTTTT. As protein: CASSYLGQPQLF.

V is TRBV6-2 or TRBV6-3 and J is TRBJ2-7; tentatively, D is TRBD2 (6 bases). Trimming stripped 4 bases from V and 0 bases from J, with 13 bases between. This CDR3 region has 15 residues. Germline V gene lookup returns CDR1 MNHEY and CDR2 SVGEGT. The CDR3 spells CASSSGTFSSYEQYF. DNA of the CDR3: TGTGCCAGCAGTTCCGGGACTTTTAGCTCCTACGAGCAGTACTTC.

This clonotype was seen repeatedly, ten times or more. The chain employs TRBV11-1 and TRBJ2-5; the match to TRBD1 covers 7 bases. Germline assignment: CDR1 SGHAT and CDR2 FQDESV (reference sequence). With V trimmed by 2 bases and J by 1 base, 7 bases remained unmatched. This CDR3 contains 16 residues. The CDR3 DNA is TGTGCCAGCAGCTTACGGACAGGCCTCTTCCAAGAGACCCAGTACTTC. Its protein product is CASSLRTGLFQETQYF.

V usage is TRBV4-3 and J usage is TRBJ2-1; D is undetermined. Germline V lookup: CDR1 LGHNA, CDR2 YSLEER. V lost 0 bases to trimming and J lost 4 bases, with 13 bases between them. The CDR3 is made up of 16 amino acids. CDR3 residues: CASSQDSTGTYNEQFF. The CDR3 DNA is TGCGCCAGCAGCCAAGACTCAACCGGTACTTACAATGAGCAGTTCTTC.

This clonotype came up a few times. V usage is TRBV5-1 and J usage is TRBJ2-5, with 7 bases matching TRBD2. Trimming cost V 5 bases and J 5 bases; bases outside gene matches: 12. The CDR3 is 15 amino acids. From germline, CDR1 is SGHRS and CDR2 YFSETQ. The DNA of the CDR3 is TGCGCCAGCAGGCGGGAAGCGGGGTACGCTGAGACCCAGTACTTC. This encodes CASRREAGYAETQYF.

The chain has TRBV5-1 and TRBJ2-5; possible D gene TRBD2, 5 bases. The germline V gene encodes CDR1 SGHRS and CDR2 YFSETQ. V was clipped by 7 bases and J by 5 bases, with 18 bases between them. The CDR3 is 14 amino acids. The CDR3 DNA follows: TGCGCCAGCCGAAATCCCCCGCCGGGGGAGACCCAGTACTTC. Its translation: CASRNPPPGETQYF.

This clonotype was counted at least ten times. This chain joins TRBV10-3 and TRBJ1-1; D not resolved. The V gene's germline CDR1 is ENHRY and CDR2 SYGVKD. The ends were cut back, 4 bases at V and 0 bases at J, with 6 bases in the middle. This CDR3 region has 13 residues. The CDR3 DNA sequence: TGTGCCATCAGTGTCCAGTTGAACACTGAAGCTTTCTTT. Protein: CAISVQLNTEAFF.

This clonotype was counted ten times or more. This rearrangement joins TRBV5-1 to TRBJ2-3, with TRBD2 matching over 16 bases. Germline-derived CDR1 and CDR2 are SGHRS and YFSETQ. The CDR3 length is 16 residues. After removal of 4 bases from V and 8 bases from J, the junction contained 7 bases not matched to a gene. CDR3 sequence: CASSSSGTSGGATQYF. Written as DNA, the CDR3 is TGCGCCAGCAGCAGCTCCGGGACTAGCGGGGGGGCTACGCAGTATTTT.

The CDR3 DNA is TGTGCCAGCAGCTTGCGGAGCCCTAGCACAGATACGCAGTATTTT. This translates into CASSLRSPSTDTQYF. The chain carries TRBV11-2 and TRBJ2-3; no firm D call. Germline CDR1 is SGHAT and CDR2 is FQNNGV. V lost 3 bases to trimming and J lost 0 bases, with 10 bases between them. This CDR3 is 15 amino acids long.

The rearrangement links TRBV7-9 to TRBJ1-1; no firm D call. The V end was cut by 3 bases, the J end by 1 base, with 12 bases between. Germline CDR1 reads SEHNR; CDR2 reads FQNEAQ (reference sequence). There are 15 residues in the CDR3. For the CDR3, the DNA is TGTGCCAGCAGCTTGGTACCCTCAGGGAACACTGAAGCTTTCTTT. Its translation: CASSLVPSGNTEAFF. Together with reference TRBV7-9 and TRBJ1-1, the CDR3 gives the full variable domain: DTGVSQNPRHKITKRGQNVTFRCDPISEHNRLYWYRQTLGQGPEFLTYFQNEAQLEKSRLLSDRFSAERPKGSFSTLEIQRTEQGDSAMYLCASSLVPSGNTEAFFGQGTRLTVV.

V gene TRBV4-3 combines with J gene TRBJ1-3; D is unclear. Looked up from germline, CDR1 is LGHNA and CDR2 is YSLEER. This CDR3 comprises 15 residues. Trimming cost V 0 bases and J 0 bases, with 6 bases left between them. This CDR3 reads CASSQDTSSGNTIYF. For the CDR3, the DNA is TGCGCCAGCAGCCAAGATACTTCCTCTGGAAACACCATATATTTT.

This clonotype was counted at least ten times. This chain uses TRBV27 with TRBJ1-2, with TRBD1 as a possible D gene (6 bases). Germline lookup yields CDR1 MNHEY and CDR2 SMNVEV (reference sequence). The CDR3 sequence is 13 residues long. Trimming pared 7 bases from V and 8 bases from J, leaving 17 bases between. The CDR3 coding sequence is TGTGCCAGCACTGGACAGAATCAAATAGGCTACACCTTC. Translating it yields CASTGQNQIGYTF.